The 13 T cell receptor beta chains given below trace back to one sample, sequenced in a study of vaccination and CD4 T cells after COVID-19. The assay that was used to sequence DNA from cultured CD4+ T cells was the Oncomine TCR Beta short-read assay. In TCRdb, the PCR reads were re-called with MiXCR into one record per CDR3 protein. There are about 15,000 distinct CDR3 sequences in the sample; less than 70% occur only once, and 11% to 15% lies in the top ten. Their antigens remain unidentified. Treatment here: approximately nine-day PBMC culture with coronavirus spike peptide pools or control peptides (ViraFEST assay). The sequenced sample consisted of CD4+ T cells from blood, cultured in vitro. These receptors came from a human donor who had recovered from COVID-19.

This rearrangement joins TRBV6-5 to TRBJ1-1; the match to TRBD1 covers 7 bases. The germline V gene has CDR1 MNHEY and CDR2 SVGAGI. V lost 4 bases and J lost 5; bases outside the gene matches: 7. This CDR3 is built from 14 residues. Written as DNA, the CDR3 is TGTGCCAGCAGTTTAATGGGACAGTCTACTGAAGCTTTCTTT. It encodes CASSLMGQSTEAFF.

J is TRBJ1-5 and V is TRBV15; D ambiguous. Trimming left V 3 bases short and J 5 bases short, with 14 bases between. This CDR3 has 15 residues. The germline V gene encodes CDR1 LNHNV and CDR2 YYDKDF (reference sequence). The CDR3 sequence: CATSSGFTADQPQHF. CDR3 bases: TGTGCCACCAGCAGCGGTTTCACGGCCGATCAGCCCCAGCATTTT.

The rearrangement joins TRBV6-1 to TRBJ1-5; a weak D match, TRBD1 (6 bases). The germline V and J ends were trimmed by 1 base and 4 bases, with 8 bases remaining between them. The CDR3 is 14 amino acids. The germline CDR1 and CDR2 sequences are MNHNS and SASEGT. The CDR3 spells CASSEEGTNQPQHF. The CDR3 nucleotides are TGTGCCAGCAGTGAAGAAGGGACAAATCAGCCCCAGCATTTT.

The V gene is TRBV28, the J gene TRBJ2-2; tentative D call: TRBD2 (5 bases). V dropped 6 bases and J dropped 4 bases, with 15 bases sitting between them. This CDR3 spans 15 amino acids. The germline CDR1 and CDR2 sequences are MDHEN and SYDVKM. CDR3 sequence (DNA): TGTGCCAGCAGGGCAGCGGACCGAGGCACCGGGGAGCTGTTTTTT. Translating gives CASRAADRGTGELFF.

The V call is TRBV15, the J call TRBJ2-4; 7 bases align to TRBD1. The CDR3 is made up of 15 amino acids. From germline, CDR1 is LNHNV and CDR2 YYDKDF (reference sequence). Trimming cost V 4 bases and J 5 bases; bases outside gene matches: 8. The chain's CDR3 is CATSIAKGQQNIQYF. DNA for the CDR3: TGTGCCACCAGCATAGCGAAGGGACAGCAAAACATTCAGTACTTC.

The DNA for the CDR3 is TGTGCCAGCAGCCAACAGGGAGGGGAGACCCAGTACTTC. Protein product: CASSQQGGETQYF. The chain carries TRBV21-1 and TRBJ2-5; no check of the table's D call, TRBD2, against the DNA was made. TRBV21-1 is assigned pseudogene status. This CDR3 is 13 amino acids long.

The V call is TRBV6-1, the J call TRBJ1-5; 9 nucleotides agree with TRBD1. CDR3 length: 15 residues. The ends lost 6 bases at V and 7 bases at J; junction bases unmatched: 10. Germline CDR1 reads MNHNS; CDR2 reads SASEGT. CDR3 loop: CASSETGGDRQPQHF. CDR3 DNA sequence: TGTGCCAGCAGCGAAACAGGGGGCGATAGACAGCCCCAGCATTTT.

V usage is TRBV27 and J usage is TRBJ2-5, with D possibly matching TRBD2 (5 bases). There are 13 residues in the CDR3. Trimming pared 3 bases from V and 7 bases from J, leaving 12 bases between. The germline gives CDR1 MNHEY, CDR2 SMNVEV (reference sequence). CDR3 sequence (DNA): TGTGCCAGCAGTTTTTTGCTAGAGGGGACCCAGTACTTC. Residues: CASSFLLEGTQYF.

The chain has TRBV19 and TRBJ1-2, with 7 positions matching TRBD1. CDR1 LNHDA and CDR2 SQIVND come from the germline V gene (reference sequence). Trimming cost V 5 bases and J 8 bases; bases outside gene matches: 20. This CDR3 is built from 17 residues. The CDR3 spells CASSGSGTELSSGGYTF. The CDR3 DNA reads as TGTGCCAGTAGTGGGTCCGGGACAGAATTATCCTCCGGGGGCTACACCTTC.

This clonotype appeared a single time. The J gene is TRBJ2-5, the V gene TRBV5-4, with TRBD2 matching 10 bases. Losses at the gene ends were 2 bases for V and 6 bases for J; bases not matched to a gene: 7. The CDR3 sequence is 15 residues long. Germline V gives CDR1 SGHNT, CDR2 YYREEE (reference sequence). The CDR3 DNA reads as TGTGCCAGCAGCTTTTCCGGGACTAGCGTGCAGACCCAGTACTTC. Translation: CASSFSGTSVQTQYF.

This clonotype was seen more than once but under ten times. The rearrangement uses TRBV15 and TRBJ1-2, with D possibly TRBD1 on 5 matching bases. V dropped 0 bases and J dropped 5 bases, with 13 bases sitting between them. CDR1 and CDR2 from the germline V gene are LNHNV and YYDKDF (reference sequence). This CDR3 comprises 15 residues. The DNA for the CDR3 is TGTGCCACCAGCAGAGAAAGAAAGCAGGGTTATGGCTACACCTTC. This sequence encodes CATSRERKQGYGYTF.

This clonotype was found a few times. The genes are TRBV20-1 and TRBJ2-1; the match to TRBD2 covers 8 bases. Germline assignment: CDR1 DFQATT and CDR2 SNEGSKA (reference sequence). Losses at the gene ends were 5 bases for V and 6 bases for J; bases not matched to a gene: 9. The CDR3 runs to 14 residues. In DNA, the CDR3 is TGCAGTGCTCAGCCCGGGACTAGGAGCAATGAGCAGTTCTTC. Translation: CSAQPGTRSNEQFF.

This clonotype came up a few times. This chain uses TRBV6-1 with TRBJ1-5; possible D gene TRBD1, 6 bases. V was cut by 6 bases and J by 0 bases, with 21 bases left in between. CDR1 and CDR2 from the germline V gene are MNHNS and SASEGT. The CDR3 is 18 amino acids. In DNA, the CDR3 is TGTGCCAGCAGGACATCTGCAGGGGCACTTTATAGCAATCAGCCCCAGCATTTT. It yields the protein CASRTSAGALYSNQPQHF.